The 24 T cell receptor beta chains listed next were all sequenced from one sample in a study of vaccination effects on CD4 cells after COVID-19. Produced via immunoSEQ multiplex PCR; TCRdb's table is partial and in-frame only. This table has 25,000 to 35,000 clones, roughly 81% appearing once. Under the ViraFEST assay, PBMC were stimulated with viral peptide pools so that antigen-specific CD4+ T cells expanded. Sequencing was performed afterwards. Cells that had been cultured for less than 13 days were the source of isolated CD4+ T cells. Participants completed two doses of the BNT162b2 or mRNA-1273 vaccine. Their antigens remain unidentified. This specimen consisted of CD4+ T cells from PBMCs cultured with HCoV-229E spike peptides, obtained after COVID-19 vaccination. The receptors come from a human donor who received a COVID-19 vaccine.

This chain connects TRBV4-1 to TRBJ2-3, with unresolved D. Per germline, CDR1 MGHRA and CDR2 YSYEKL. V lost 1 base, J lost 5 bases, and 16 bases lay in between. CDR3 length: 16 residues. The CDR3 DNA sequence: TGCGCCAGCAGCCAAGGGGTGGGGATCGGTTTAGATACGCAGTATTTT. Translated, it gives CASSQGVGIGLDTQYF.

The table lists this clone with a few counts. V is TRBV5-1 and J is TRBJ1-1; 7 bases map to TRBD1. CDR3 size: 15 residues. Germline CDR1 SGHRS, CDR2 YFSETQ. V lost 3 bases to trimming and J lost 1 base; unmatched junction nucleotides: 6. CDR3 in DNA: TGCGCCAGCAGCTCCACAGGGGAGGGGAACACTGAAGCTTTCTTT. It yields the protein CASSSTGEGNTEAFF.

This rearrangement joins TRBV6-5 to TRBJ1-2, with D perhaps matching TRBD1 (5 bases). The CDR3 is made up of 13 amino acids. The V and J ends lost 5 bases and 8 bases respectively, with 15 bases between them. Germline V lookup: CDR1 MNHEY, CDR2 SVGAGI. The CDR3 coding sequence is TGTGCCAGCAGTCGCCCCCAGGGTGAGGGCTACACCTTC. It codes for CASSRPQGEGYTF.

The rearrangement uses TRBV19 and TRBJ2-6; possibly TRBD1 for D (6 bases). Germline V gene data show CDR1 as LNHDA and CDR2 as SQIVND (reference sequence). There are 16 residues in the CDR3. Trimming cost V 4 bases and J 4 bases, with 14 bases left between them. In nucleotides, the CDR3 is TGTGCCAGTAGTACTTCAGGGGTTTCAGGGGCCAACGTCCTGACTTTC. It translates to CASSTSGVSGANVLTF.

The chain recombines TRBV21-1 with TRBJ2-5; the tabulated D call, TRBD2, remains unverified against the DNA. TRBV21-1 is termed a pseudogene. CDR3 length: 17 amino acids. DNA for the CDR3: TGTGCCAGCAGCAAAGGTGGTAGCGGAATAAAGCGGGAGACCCAGTACTTC. It is translated as CASSKGGSGIKRETQYF.

The genes are TRBV5-6 and TRBJ1-1; D is unclear. This CDR3 is 11 amino acids long. Germline CDR1 is SGHDT and CDR2 is YYEEEE. The V end was cut by 4 bases, the J end by 11 bases, with 12 bases between. CDR3 protein: CASSLGRAAFF. The CDR3 DNA reads TGTGCCAGCAGCCTAGGACGAGCGGCTTTCTTT.

As to this clone: It is unclear where the CDR3 begins or ends on the DNA, so no DNA is shown, and the CDR3 is as TCRdb lists it. V is TRBV5-1 and J is TRBJ2-6. The germline CDR1 and CDR2 sequences are SGHRS and YFSETQ. The CDR3 length is 19 residues, termini included. This CDR3 reads CASSLVSPEFGNGANVLTF.

The V and J genes are TRBV12-3 or TRBV12-4 and TRBJ1-1; D is unresolved. V lost 8 bases and J lost 0, with 10 bases in between. The CDR3 spans 13 residues. In DNA, the CDR3 is TGTGCCAGCGGGCAGCGTATGAACACTGAAGCTTTCTTT. This encodes CASGQRMNTEAFF.

This clone was counted only a few times. This rearrangement joins TRBV3-1 (or the pseudogene TRBV3-2) to TRBJ1-5, with 7 nucleotides matching TRBD1. Trimming cost V 1 base and J 0 bases; bases outside gene matches: 3. This CDR3 is built from 16 residues. Per the germline V gene, CDR1 is LGHDT and CDR2 is YNNKEL (reference sequence). The CDR3 DNA sequence: TGTGCCAGCAGCCAAGGACAGGGCTATAGCAATCAGCCCCAGCATTTT. This codes for CASSQGQGYSNQPQHF.

The V call is TRBV11-2, the J call TRBJ2-5; D remains ambiguous. CDR3 length: 11 amino acids. Germline assignment: CDR1 SGHAT and CDR2 FQNNGV. V lost 4 bases and J lost 5, with 5 bases in between. CDR3 DNA sequence: TGTGCCAGCAGCTCAGTGGAGACCCAGTACTTC. This gives the protein CASSSVETQYF.

The chain combines TRBV14 with TRBJ2-2, with D maybe TRBD1 (6 bases). The CDR3 has 14 amino acids. Germline CDR1 reads SGHDN; CDR2 reads FVKESK. V gave up 4 bases and J gave up 4 bases, with 10 bases separating them. The CDR3 is CASSPRTVTGELFF. CDR3 bases: TGTGCCAGCAGCCCCCGGACAGTCACCGGGGAGCTGTTTTTT.

This rearrangement joins TRBV6-4 to TRBJ2-1; 8 positions match TRBD2. The CDR3 covers 16 residues. V lost 2 bases, J lost 3 bases, and 6 bases stayed unmatched. The germline V gene encodes CDR1 MRHNA and CDR2 SNTAGT. CDR3 in DNA: TGTGCCAGCAGTGACCTTCCCGGGACTAGCTACAATGAGCAGTTCTTC. This codes for CASSDLPGTSYNEQFF.

The gene calls are TRBV29-1 and TRBJ1-6; TRBD1 agrees at 7 bases. This CDR3 contains 13 residues. Per the germline V gene, CDR1 is SQVTM and CDR2 is ANQGSEA. The J segment lost 2 bases and the V segment lost 5 bases, leaving 0 bases of the junction unmatched. The CDR3 coding sequence is TGCAGCGTTCAGGGGGCCTATAATTCACCCCTCCACTTT. Protein sequence: CSVQGAYNSPLHF.

In its sample, this clone was seen once. The J gene is TRBJ1-4, the V gene TRBV18; 7 bases align to TRBD1. Germline lookup yields CDR1 KGHSH and CDR2 LQKENI. Trimming at V came to 4 bases and at J to 0 bases, leaving 5 bases not matched to a gene. This CDR3 comprises 16 residues. The CDR3 DNA is TGTGCCAGCTCACTACTAACAGGGGCAACTAATGAAAAACTGTTTTTT. Translated, it gives CASSLLTGATNEKLFF.

The chain is built from TRBV19 and TRBJ1-2, with 7 positions matching TRBD1. This CDR3 region has 14 residues. The J segment lost 5 bases and the V segment lost 5 bases, leaving 8 bases of the junction unmatched. CDR1 is LNHDA and CDR2 is SQIVND in the germline V gene (reference sequence). This chain's CDR3 is CASSVGTVLYGYTF. CDR3 DNA: TGTGCCAGTAGTGTCGGGACAGTTCTATATGGCTACACCTTC.

V is TRBV4-1 and J is TRBJ2-7; 9 bases are shared with TRBD2. Unmatched junction bases numbered 6, after V lost 4 bases and J lost 5 bases. Germline assignment: CDR1 MGHRA and CDR2 YSYEKL. The CDR3 loop spans 14 amino acids. The CDR3 region is CASSPVTSGHEQYF. The CDR3 DNA follows: TGCGCCAGCAGCCCGGTGACTAGCGGTCACGAGCAGTACTTC.

The chain couples TRBV5-1 to TRBJ2-7; no reliable D call. V lost 0 bases and J 2 bases, leaving 9 bases between the germline ends. The CDR3 is made up of 14 amino acids. Germline CDR1 and CDR2: SGHRS and YFSETQ. As DNA, the CDR3 is TGCGCCAGCAGCTTGGTAGCAGGCACCTACGAGCAGTACTTC. Amino acids: CASSLVAGTYEQYF.

This clone was recorded a few times. The rearrangement joins TRBV6-1 to TRBJ1-5; D might be TRBD1 (6 bases). This CDR3 has 15 residues. Germline V gives CDR1 MNHNS, CDR2 SASEGT. V lost 1 base, J lost 6 bases, and 13 bases lay in between. The DNA of the CDR3 is TGTGCCAGCAGTGAAGACCGACAGGCCGTTCAGCCCCAGCATTTT. Its translation is CASSEDRQAVQPQHF.

The chain combines TRBV6-5 with TRBJ1-1; a weak D match, TRBD1 (6 bases). The CDR3 runs 14 residues. With 0 bases removed from V and 13 bases from J, the gap between germline ends came to 18 bases. Germline lookup yields CDR1 MNHEY and CDR2 SVGAGI. The CDR3, as DNA: TGTGCCAGCAGTTACTCGGGCAGGGGCGTCGATGGTTTCTTT. As protein: CASSYSGRGVDGFF.

DNA of the CDR3: TGTGCCAGCAGCCCGGACAGGGGAAGCAACAATGAGCAGTTCTTC. This translates into CASSPDRGSNNEQFF. V gene TRBV7-7 combines with J gene TRBJ2-1; 9 bases line up with TRBD1. Germline CDR1 and CDR2: SSHAT and FNYEAQ (reference sequence). The CDR3 covers 15 residues. J lost 5 bases, V lost 5 bases, and 7 bases had no gene match.

The chain has TRBV27 and TRBJ1-5, with D possibly being TRBD1 (5 bases). The ends were cut back, 1 base at V and 0 bases at J, with 7 bases in the middle. The CDR3 is made up of 15 amino acids. Germline V gene data show CDR1 as MNHEY and CDR2 as SMNVEV (reference sequence). CDR3 residues: CASSLWGDSNQPQHF. CDR3 bases: TGTGCCAGCAGTTTATGGGGGGATAGCAATCAGCCCCAGCATTTT.

The chain joins TRBV10-2 to TRBJ2-2; D is perhaps TRBD1 or TRBD2 (5 bases each). Between the trimmed V and J ends, which lost 8 bases and 1 base, there was a span of 11 bases. This CDR3 is 14 amino acids long. Per germline, CDR1 WSHSY and CDR2 SAAADI. The CDR3 nucleotides read TGCGCCAGCGGGGGTACCCAGAACACCGGGGAGCTGTTTTTT. Protein: CASGGTQNTGELFF.

The rearrangement joins TRBV7-8 to TRBJ2-3; 9 bases map to TRBD2. The CDR3 covers 16 residues. V gave up 0 bases and J gave up 3 bases; unmatched junction bases: 4. Germline V gene lookup returns CDR1 SGHVS and CDR2 FQNEAQ. The CDR3 is CASSLAPSGITDTQYF. The CDR3 DNA reads as TGTGCCAGCAGCTTAGCCCCTAGCGGGATAACAGATACGCAGTATTTT.

The CDR3 here is CASSPGGRNTEAFF. DNA for the CDR3: TGTGCCAGCAGCCCAGGGGGCAGGAACACTGAAGCTTTCTTT. This rearrangement joins TRBV3-1 (or the pseudogene TRBV3-2) to TRBJ1-1, with 8 bases aligning to TRBD1. This CDR3 is built from 14 residues. The V gene end was trimmed by 4 bases and the J gene end by 1 base; junction bases not matched to a gene: 2. Germline CDR1 LGHDT, CDR2 YNNKEL (reference sequence).